This record covers a single TCR beta chain. CDR3 length: 15 residues. V dropped 6 bases and J dropped 0; count of bases not matched to a gene: 5. Germline CDR1 MNHEY, CDR2 SMNVEV (reference sequence). This specimen comes from a study of technical replicates of blood from a few donors. Some clones are missing from TCRdb's copy, which holds only in-frame ones; the method was immunoSEQ multiplex PCR. Here the sample spans 85,000 to 100,000 clones, 95% being singletons. Sequencing used T cells isolated from PBMCs. V is TRBV27 and J is TRBJ2-1, with 7 bases matching TRBD2. The receptor's source is a human donor in good health. The CDR3 region is CASSPSGYSYNEQFF. For the CDR3, the DNA is TGTGCCAGCAGCCCTAGCGGATACTCCTACAATGAGCAGTTCTTC.